A selection of T cell receptor beta chains follows, all from one sample in a study of OX40 agonist ivuxolimab in advanced cancers. Sequenced by immunoSEQ multiplex PCR; TCRdb stores in-frame clones only, minus some. The top ten hold 0.7% to 0.95% of the sample, which has some 58,000 clones, roughly 91% seen once. This specimen was CD4+ or CD8+ T cells sorted from blood, taken in a trial of the OX40 agonist ivuxolimab. These receptors were collected from an adult with an advanced solid tumor such as melanoma, head and neck, liver or kidney cancer. CDR3s include the opening cysteine and the closing phenylalanine or tryptophan. A D gene is named only where the DNA matches it firmly. Size is stated for part of the rows, as once, few or many counts, or as a class when the clone is expanded.

size: .; D: .; J: TRBJ1-3; V: TRBV7-2; DNA: TGTGCCAGCAGCTTTCCTCAGGGGAACTCTGGAAACACCATATATTTT; CDR3: CASSFPQGNSGNTIYF
size: once; D: .; J: TRBJ2-2; V: TRBV6-1; DNA: TGTGCCAGCAGTGTTCGGTCTAACACCGGGGAGCTGTTTTTT; CDR3: CASSVRSNTGELFF
size: once; D: TRBD1; J: TRBJ1-2; V: TRBV6-1; DNA: TGTGCCAGCATAAGGGACAGGGTACAAGGCTACACCTTC; CDR3: CASIRDRVQGYTF
size: .; D: TRBD1; J: TRBJ1-2; V: TRBV18; DNA: TGTGCCAGCTCACCAGCCGGGACAGGGGGTGGATATGGCTACACCTTC; CDR3: CASSPAGTGGGYGYTF
size: .; D: .; J: TRBJ1-4; V: TRBV18; DNA: TGTGCCAGCTCACAAAGACACGGTAATGAAAAACTGTTTTTT; CDR3: CASSQRHGNEKLFF
size: .; D: TRBD1; J: TRBJ2-3; V: TRBV15; DNA: TGTGCCACCAGCGCCGGGACAGTTTACACAGATACGCAGTATTTT; CDR3: CATSAGTVYTDTQYF
size: .; D: TRBD1; J: TRBJ1-2; V: TRBV7-9; DNA: TGTGCCAGCAGCTTATTGGAGGGGGCGGATGGCTACACCTTC; CDR3: CASSLLEGADGYTF
size: .; D: .; J: TRBJ2-2; V: TRBV6-6; DNA: TGTGCCAGCAGTCCTAGCACCGGGGAGCTGTTTTTT; CDR3: CASSPSTGELFF
size: .; D: TRBD2; J: TRBJ2-7; V: TRBV19; DNA: TGTGCCAGTTCGTCGACTAGCGGAAGCTCCTACGAGCAGTACTTC; CDR3: CASSSTSGSSYEQYF
size: .; D: .; J: TRBJ1-6; V: TRBV6-5; DNA: TGTGCCAGCAGTTACTCGACCGGGGCGACCCTCCACTTT; CDR3: CASSYSTGATLHF
size: .; D: .; J: TRBJ1-5; V: TRBV19; DNA: TGTGCCAGTAGTCTGGCAGGGTCTAGCAATCAGCCCCAGCATTTT; CDR3: CASSLAGSSNQPQHF
size: .; D: TRBD2; J: TRBJ2-1; V: TRBV25-1; DNA: TGTGCCAGCAGTGGGGCGGGACTAGCGTACAATGAGCAGTTCTTC; CDR3: CASSGAGLAYNEQFF
size: .; D: TRBD2; J: TRBJ2-1; V: TRBV29-1; DNA: TGCAGCGTTGGAGGTCGGGCTAGCGGGACTTACAATGAGCAGTTCTTC; CDR3: CSVGGRASGTYNEQFF
size: .; D: .; J: TRBJ1-1; V: TRBV5-4; DNA: TGTGCCAGCAGCTTGAAAGGGGGAGGGGGTGAAGCTTTCTTT; CDR3: CASSLKGGGGEAFF
size: .; D: TRBD2; J: TRBJ2-1; V: TRBV5-4; DNA: TGTGCCAGCAGCCAGACTGAGACTAGCAGCTACAATGAGCAGTTCTTC; CDR3: CASSQTETSSYNEQFF
size: .; D: .; J: TRBJ2-2; V: TRBV5-1; DNA: TGCGCCAGCAGCTTGGCATGGACGAACACCGGGGAGCTGTTTTTT; CDR3: CASSLAWTNTGELFF
size: once; D: .; J: TRBJ1-1; V: TRBV5-8; DNA: TGTGCCAGCAGCTTGGAAGTGAACACTGAAGCTTTCTTT; CDR3: CASSLEVNTEAFF
size: .; D: .; J: TRBJ2-2; V: TRBV4-3; DNA: TGCGCCAGCAGTCAAAGCGTCGGGGAGCTATTTTTT; CDR3: CASSQSVGELFF
size: .; D: TRBD1; J: TRBJ2-5; V: TRBV14; DNA: TGTGCCAGCAGCCAAGGTGTTGGGACAGTGGTATGGGAACAGACCCAGTACTTC; CDR3: CASSQGVGTVVWEQTQYF
size: .; D: TRBD1; J: TRBJ1-1; V: TRBV2; DNA: TGTGCCAGCAGTGCAGGGGGCACTGAAGCTTTCTTT; CDR3: CASSAGGTEAFF
size: .; D: TRBD1; J: TRBJ2-7; V: TRBV6-6; DNA: TGTGCCAGCAGCTTAACAGGGGCGCCTTCCTACGAGCAGTACTTC; CDR3: CASSLTGAPSYEQYF
size: .; D: .; J: TRBJ2-3; V: TRBV27; DNA: TGTGCCAGCAGCTCTACACCCCCCTGGATTACGGATACGCAGTATTTT; CDR3: CASSSTPPWITDTQYF
size: .; D: .; J: TRBJ2-7; V: TRBV6-5; DNA: TGTGCCAGCAGGGGGGCGCTCCTGACCCACGAGCAGTACTTC; CDR3: CASRGALLTHEQYF
size: .; D: TRBD1; J: TRBJ1-1; V: TRBV5-6; DNA: TGTGCCAGCAGCCCCGGACAGGGGAGACTGAACACTGAAGCTTTCTTT; CDR3: CASSPGQGRLNTEAFF
size: .; D: .; J: TRBJ1-5; V: TRBV30; DNA: TGTGCCTGGAGTGTGGCAGGGTCTCAGCCCCAGCATTTT; CDR3: CAWSVAGSQPQHF
size: .; D: TRBD1; J: TRBJ2-5; V: TRBV12-5; DNA: TGTGCTAGTGGTTTGCCCTGGACAGGCGAAGAGACCCAGTACTTC; CDR3: CASGLPWTGEETQYF
size: .; D: .; J: TRBJ2-4; V: TRBV25-1; DNA: TGTGCCAGCAGTAGTAAAAACATTCAGTACTTC; CDR3: CASSSKNIQYF
size: .; D: TRBD1; J: TRBJ1-2; V: TRBV5-8; DNA: TGTGCCAGCAGCTTGATTGCAGGGGGCTCTGGCTACACCTTC; CDR3: CASSLIAGGSGYTF
size: .; D: .; J: TRBJ1-2; V: TRBV28; DNA: TGTGCCAGCAGTTTACAGGTCGAGGGCTACACCTTC; CDR3: CASSLQVEGYTF
size: .; D: .; J: TRBJ2-1; V: TRBV2; DNA: TGTGCCAGCCTCGACAGCCGGGAGCAGTTCTTC; CDR3: CASLDSREQFF
size: .; D: .; J: TRBJ1-4; V: TRBV6-1; DNA: TGTGCCAGCACTCAAAATGAAAAACTGTTTTTT; CDR3: CASTQNEKLFF
size: .; D: TRBD1; J: TRBJ2-1; V: TRBV19; DNA: TGTGCCACCTCTAAGAACAGGGGCTACAATGAGCAGTTCTTC; CDR3: CATSKNRGYNEQFF
size: .; D: .; J: TRBJ1-6; V: TRBV7-2; DNA: TGTGCCAGCAGCTCCTACGGACAGCCCACTAGTTCCTATAATTCACCCCTCCACTTT; CDR3: CASSSYGQPTSSYNSPLHF
size: few; D: .; J: TRBJ2-7; V: TRBV4-2; DNA: TGTGCCAGCAGCCAAGTAAGGGCCTACGAGCAGTACTTC; CDR3: CASSQVRAYEQYF
size: .; D: .; J: TRBJ2-3; V: TRBV30; DNA: TGTGCCTGGAGTTGGGGCCGGCTAGACGGCACAGATACGCAGTATTTT; CDR3: CAWSWGRLDGTDTQYF
size: .; D: TRBD1; J: TRBJ2-7; V: TRBV30; DNA: TGTGCCTGGAGTCAGGGGGCGAGATACGAGCAGTACTTC; CDR3: CAWSQGARYEQYF
size: .; D: .; J: TRBJ2-3; V: TRBV6-6; DNA: TGTGCCAGCAGAACGACGGGGACTAGCACAGATACGCAGTATTTT; CDR3: CASRTTGTSTDTQYF
size: .; D: .; J: TRBJ1-4; V: TRBV6-6; DNA: TGTGCCAGCAGTTACGGACGCTCCAATGAAAAACTGTTTTTT; CDR3: CASSYGRSNEKLFF
size: once; D: .; J: TRBJ2-2; V: TRBV7-2; DNA: TGTGCCAGCAGCTTAGCGAAGTCAAGGTCCCAGTTACGCTCCGGGGAGCTGTTTTTT; CDR3: CASSLAKSRSQLRSGELFF
size: few; D: .; J: TRBJ2-1; V: TRBV9; DNA: TGTGCCAGCAGCGAGGGCTTGAGCCCGGGCAATGAGCAGTTCTTC; CDR3: CASSEGLSPGNEQFF
size: .; D: TRBD1; J: TRBJ2-2; V: TRBV9; DNA: TGTGCCAGCAGCCGACAGGGACAGGGGCGAATCGGGGAGCTGTTTTTT; CDR3: CASSRQGQGRIGELFF
size: once; D: TRBD1; J: TRBJ2-1; V: TRBV6-5; DNA: TGTGCCAGCAGACAAGATAAGGGGGCTCCGGAGTTCTTC; CDR3: CASRQDKGAPEFF
size: .; D: TRBD2; J: TRBJ2-1; V: TRBV10-2; DNA: TGCGCCAGCAGTGATCTAGCGGGGTACAATGAGCAGTTCTTC; CDR3: CASSDLAGYNEQFF
size: .; D: .; J: TRBJ1-6; V: TRBV4-1; DNA: TGCGCCAGCAGCCAAGATCGGGGGCGTTCACCCCTCCACTTT; CDR3: CASSQDRGRSPLHF
size: .; D: .; J: TRBJ2-5; V: TRBV5-1; DNA: TGCGCCAGCAGCCATGCTAGCCGACCAGAGACCCAGTACTTC; CDR3: CASSHASRPETQYF